The clone carrying this T cell receptor beta chain has a handful of counts. Its matching antigen is unknown. This sample is drawn from a study of response to subunit inactivated influenza vaccine. TCRdb analysed the RT-PCR reads with MiXCR anew, one entry per CDR3 protein. The sample lists about 180,000 distinct CDR3 sequences, approximately 8.7% occurring once. General study findings and limits: T cells newly recruited by each seasonal influenza vaccination are few, the authors suggested.

With V trimmed by 7 bases and J by 2 bases, 7 bases remained unmatched. Germline V gene lookup returns CDR1 MNHEY and CDR2 SVGEGT. The CDR3 has 15 amino acids. The chain links TRBV6-2 or TRBV6-3 to TRBJ2-3; 9 bases match TRBD2. This material consisted of non-naive T cells sorted from PBMCs, taken on the day of vaccination. This TCR came from a man in his fifties or sixties who received an inactivated influenza vaccine. This CDR3 is CASTKAGGYTDTQYF. CDR3 bases: TGTGCCAGCACTAAAGCGGGGGGATACACAGATACGCAGTATTTT.